One T cell receptor (beta chain) is described in this entry. Antigen: not known. The germline V gene encodes CDR1 ENHRY and CDR2 SYGVKD. CDR3 length: 13 residues. The V and J ends lost 0 bases and 11 bases, in that order; junction bases with no gene match: 5. Only Caucasian adults living in Nashville, Tennessee made up the donor group. Per the original data handling: ImmunoSEQ yielded junction-only sequences lacking quality scores, so filtering differed. The protocol was immunoSEQ multiplex PCR, while the TCRdb copy is restricted to in-frame clones and leaves out a portion. The V and J calls and clone size come from that table; D and trimming were worked out from the DNA. The sample consists of a few million clones, approximately 95% of them appearing once. This record comes from a study of shared clonotypes between healthy human individuals. Broader study findings: Sequencing depth was expected to affect clonotype sharing among donors. A handful of donors held about 4.5% of naive CD4 clonotypes in common.

The source material was naive CD4+ T cells from PBMCs. Subset of the sample: CD45RA+ positively selected. This sequence was found in a man aged 18 to 30 in good health. Some clones in this sample may be carry-over from other donors' samples. The V and J genes are TRBV10-3 and TRBJ1-1; TRBD1 aligns across 8 bases. The CDR3 sequence: CAISESGQVDAFF. DNA of the CDR3: TGTGCCATCAGTGAGTCGGGACAGGTGGACGCTTTCTTT.